The present T cell receptor beta chain was sequenced within a study of blood T cell repertoires in COVID-19. Study-wide context: Collection of acute and convalescent COVID-19 samples took place in the United States, Italy and Spain. T cells, B-cell-depleted T cells, or PBMCs provided the cDNA or gDNA that served as material.

Germline CDR1 reads SNHLY; CDR2 reads FYNNEI. This CDR3 is 12 amino acids long. Trimming removed 3 bases from V and 9 bases from J, with 9 bases in between. The Seattle patients, enrolled during active infection, were followed longitudinally. In the original workflow: Quantification of nucleated cells was approximated via reference gene primer amplification. Here immunoSEQ multiplex PCR was the method, and the copy in TCRdb shows in-frame clones only, minus some. The V and J calls and clone size come from that table; D and trimming were worked out from the DNA. The repertoire holds under 100,000 clones, with around 85% as singletons.

Input material: peripheral blood. This receptor was identified in a woman older than 75 with COVID-19, enrolled during active disease. The rearrangement links TRBV2 to TRBJ2-1, with D possibly matching TRBD2 (6 bases). Here the CDR3 reads CASSEQEGEQFF. The CDR3 nucleotides read TGTGCCAGCAGTGAGCAGGAGGGTGAGCAGTTCTTC.